This T cell receptor (beta chain) was obtained from a study of shared clonotypes between healthy human individuals. Study-level information: Donors, aged 18 to 49, were a couple of women and a few men.

TCRdb's table, derived via immunoSEQ multiplex PCR, lists solely in-frame clones and lacks some. The table has 2,500,000 or so clones, less than 95% seen once. General study points: Sorted-subset sequencing was shown by rarefaction to be incomplete despite large depth. The study found 4.5% to 6% of naive CD4 clonotypes shared across a few donors.

The J segment lost 5 bases and the V segment lost 4 bases, leaving 6 bases of the junction unmatched. The CDR3 consists of 14 residues. Per germline, CDR1 SGHRS and CDR2 YFSETQ. In the case of this clone: No antigen is known for it.

V and J are TRBV5-1 and TRBJ2-1, with TRBD1 matching over 7 bases. Sequenced material: naive CD4+ T cells from PBMCs. Subset here: CD45RA+ positively selected. This TCR came from a man between 18 and 29 years old in good health. Some clones in this sample may be carry-over from other donors' samples. The CDR3 sequence is CASSPGTVNNEQFF. In DNA, the CDR3 is TGCGCCAGCAGCCCCGGGACAGTTAACAATGAGCAGTTCTTC.